What follows are 8 T cell receptor beta chains derived from one specimen sequenced in a study of cytomegalovirus exposure and HLA in healthy donors. It was with 60 Vbeta and 13 Jbeta primers that the PCR ran. The method was immunoSEQ multiplex PCR; TCRdb's version includes in-frame clones alone and lacks a portion of them. The sample shows roughly 150,000 clones, around four fifths of them seen only once. The sequencing sample was made of PBMCs. The receptors were gathered from a girl aged 2-10 years in good health and CMV-seropositive.

The gene calls are TRBV27 and TRBJ1-3; no reliable D call. Germline CDR1 MNHEY, CDR2 SMNVEV (reference sequence). Trimming left V 2 bases short and J 8 bases short, with 7 bases between. The length of the CDR3 is 12 residues. CDR3 sequence: CASSLGPDTIYF. CDR3 bases: TGTGCCAGCAGTTTAGGGCCGGACACCATATATTTT.

This chain connects TRBV7-8 to TRBJ2-7; tentative D call: TRBD2 (6 bases). CDR1 SGHVS and CDR2 FQNEAQ come from the germline V gene. V gave up 5 bases and J gave up 2 bases, with 16 bases separating them. CDR3 length: 15 residues. CDR3 sequence reads: CASSPPTSFPYEQYF. DNA of the CDR3: TGTGCCAGCAGCCCCCCGACTAGTTTCCCCTACGAGCAGTACTTC.

Only a few counts were recorded for this clone. V usage is TRBV5-4 and J usage is TRBJ2-7, with 7 bases aligning to TRBD1. The CDR3 is 15 amino acids. The trim removed 0 bases at V and 2 bases at J, leaving 5 bases unmatched. Germline CDR1 and CDR2: SGHNT and YYREEE (reference sequence). CDR3 sequence reads: CASSLGAGGTYEQYF. The CDR3 DNA sequence: TGTGCCAGCAGCTTGGGGGCAGGGGGTACCTACGAGCAGTACTTC. The whole variable domain, filled in from reference TRBV5-4 and TRBJ2-7, reads ETGVTQSPTHLIKTRGQQVTLRCSSQSGHNTVSWYQQALGQGPQFIFQYYREEENGRGNFPPRFSGLQFPNYSSELNVNALELDDSALYLCASSLGAGGTYEQYFGPGTRLTVT.

This chain links TRBV7-8 with TRBJ1-1, with 7 nucleotides matching TRBD1. Germline V gene sequence: CDR1 SGHVS, CDR2 FQNEAQ. The CDR3 covers 17 residues. The V segment lost 2 bases and the J segment 4 bases; nucleotides outside the gene matches: 13. The CDR3 DNA follows: TGTGCCAGCAGCTTACACCCGCAGGGGGGCTGGGGCACTGAAGCTTTCTTT. Translating gives CASSLHPQGGWGTEAFF.

This clone was found a few times. V gene TRBV4-2 combines with J gene TRBJ2-1; 8 bases line up with TRBD2. J was trimmed by 0 bases and V by 0 bases; bases with no gene match: 7. CDR1 and CDR2 from the germline V gene are LGHNA and YNFKEQ. The CDR3 consists of 18 residues. The chain's CDR3 is CASSQEGAGDSSYNEQFF. CDR3 in DNA: TGTGCCAGCAGCCAAGAAGGAGCGGGAGATAGCTCCTACAATGAGCAGTTCTTC.

The chain is built from TRBV4-1 and TRBJ2-1, with 10 bases aligning to TRBD2. The V and J ends lost 2 bases and 7 bases, in that order; junction bases with no gene match: 8. Per the germline V gene, CDR1 is MGHRA and CDR2 is YSYEKL. This CDR3 has 16 amino acids. The CDR3: CASSQKRASGRNEQFF. The CDR3 region has the DNA TGCGCCAGCAGCCAAAAAAGGGCTAGCGGGAGAAATGAGCAGTTCTTC.

This chain links TRBV30 with TRBJ2-7; D perhaps matches TRBD1 (6 bases). Germline V gives CDR1 GTSNPN, CDR2 SVGIG (reference sequence). With 6 bases removed from V and 7 bases from J, the gap between germline ends came to 13 bases. This CDR3 is 11 amino acids long. The CDR3 DNA is TGTGCCTGCAAAGGGGGTGAAGAGCAGTACTTC. This sequence encodes CACKGGEEQYF.

V gene TRBV10-3 combines with J gene TRBJ1-2; TRBD1 matches 9 bases. Germline assignment: CDR1 ENHRY and CDR2 SYGVKD. V lost 6 bases, J lost 3 bases, and 5 bases stayed unmatched. This CDR3 region has 14 residues. In DNA form, the CDR3 reads TGTGCCATCAGCCCGGGACAGGGTGACTATGGCTACACCTTC. This sequence encodes CAISPGQGDYGYTF.